This TCR beta chain was retrieved from a study of blood T cell repertoires in COVID-19. In regard to this clone: A read error may produce the germline difference seen at one junction end.

TCRdb's copy holds only in-frame clones and misses some; the assay was immunoSEQ multiplex PCR. The table records more than 60,000 clones, roughly 85% of them present only once. This clonotype was obtained from a human donor in a cohort sampled during active COVID-19. The sequenced sample was peripheral blood.

CDR3 coding DNA: TGCAGTGCTAGAAACCTCTATGACTACACCTTC. It encodes CSARNLYDYTF. J is TRBJ1-2 and V is TRBV20-1; no clear D gene. There are 11 residues in the CDR3. Per germline, CDR1 DFQATT and CDR2 SNEGSKA (reference sequence).